The source of this TCR beta chain is a study of blood T cell repertoires in COVID-19. The wider study: Samples of COVID-19 (acute and convalescent) were obtained from the United States, Italy and Spain.

Per the germline V gene, CDR1 is SQVTM and CDR2 is ANQGSEA. The V gene lost 5 bases and the J gene lost 2 bases, with 15 bases spanning the gap. The CDR3 sequence is 14 residues long. The method was immunoSEQ multiplex PCR; TCRdb's version includes in-frame clones alone and lacks a portion of them. Counted here are hundreds of thousands of clones, just under 90% occurring once; the ten biggest clones make up approximately 0.9%. The sequenced material came from PBMCs or T cells enriched from blood (not recorded which). The receptor's source is a man in his forties or fifties who had been exposed to COVID-19. The chain joins TRBV29-1 to TRBJ1-2, with D perhaps TRBD1 (6 bases). The CDR3 protein is CSVQQGNSNYGYTF. CDR3 DNA: TGCAGCGTTCAACAGGGAAACTCAAACTATGGCTACACCTTC.